The clone carrying this TCR beta chain has a count of ten or more. Its target is not known. Previously, flow cytometry had revealed CD8+CD57+ cell expansion in the patients chosen for sequencing. This specimen belongs to a study of CD8+CD57+ T cells in acquired aplastic anemia. Study findings and constraints: Comparison of patients with controls identified almost 30 shared CD8+ CDR3 sequences. Patients versus controls showed no significant CD8+ Simpson's diversity difference.

Genomic DNA served as template for TCR beta VDJ and CDR3 profiling. TCRdb itself ran the reads through MiXCR, one entry per CDR3 protein. The table records around 220,000 distinct CDR3 sequences, about half of them present only once. The origin of this receptor is a human donor with aplastic anemia. Sample: sorted CD4+, CD8+, or CD8+CD57+ T cells (not recorded which) from PBMCs.

CDR3 in amino acids: CASSGTGVAELFF. In nucleotides, the CDR3 is TGTGCCAGCAGCGGGACAGGGGTTGCGGAACTGTTTTTT. This chain joins TRBV2 and TRBJ1-4, with TRBD1 matching over 10 bases. CDR3 length equals 13 residues. Germline loops: CDR1 SNHLY, CDR2 FYNNEI. V was clipped by 6 bases and J by 12 bases; unmatched bases: 7. The entire variable domain, with the rest obtained from reference TRBV2 and TRBJ1-4, is as follows: EPEVTQTPSHQVTQMGQEVILRCVPISNHLYFYWYRQILGQKVEFLVSFYNNEISEKSEIFDDQFSVERPDGSNFTLKIRSTKLEDSAMYFCASSGTGVAELFFGSGTQLSVL.